This T cell receptor beta chain is from a study of blood T cell repertoires in COVID-19. Background on the study: COVID-19 samples, acute and convalescent, were from the United States, Italy and Spain.

Participants were aged roughly 18 to 90 years, lived in 25 or so US areas, and enrolled virtually. Researchers sorted participants into cohorts using their self-reported clinical history. Authors' analysis steps: Amplification with reference gene primers provided the estimates of nucleated cell counts. Profiling relied on immunoSEQ multiplex PCR, and the TCRdb table lists in-frame clones only, not all of them. Clonal size and the V and J genes are those of that table, whereas D and trimming came from the DNA. Of under 500,000 clones listed, about 85% are singletons. The germline gives CDR1 MDHEN, CDR2 SYDVKM. The V segment lost 8 bases and the J segment 5 bases; nucleotides outside the gene matches: 13. CDR3 size: 15 residues.

The chain combines TRBV28 with TRBJ1-2; TRBD1 matches at 8 bases. This TCR was sampled from a woman under 30 with acute COVID-19. Sequenced sample: PBMCs or T cells enriched from blood (not recorded which). CDR3 coding DNA: TGTGCCAGCGGCGTCCCGGGACAGGCGCGGTATGGCTACACCTTC. Translated: CASGVPGQARYGYTF.